This T cell receptor beta chain was found in a study of T cell responses to AZD1222 COVID-19 vaccine. Generated by immunoSEQ multiplex PCR, the TCRdb table keeps only in-frame clones and is missing some. The table records 150,000 or so clones, about nine tenths of them present only once. Trimming removed 5 bases at V and 7 bases at J, with 18 bases between. CDR1 and CDR2 (germline): LNHDA, SQIVND (reference sequence). This CDR3 is 15 amino acids long. The clonotype comes from an adult who received the AZD1222 COVID-19 vaccine. The specimen comprised peripheral blood, sampled 28 days after the second AZD1222 dose. The gene calls are TRBV19 and TRBJ1-5; TRBD1 might be the D (5 bases). CDR3 region: CASSARGEGRQPQHF. CDR3 DNA sequence: TGTGCCAGTAGTGCCCGGGGGGAGGGAAGGCAGCCCCAGCATTTT.